This T cell receptor (beta chain) comes out of a study of vaccination and CD4 T cells after COVID-19. Study observations and caveats: Convalescent patients gained a median approximately 86% of their reactive clones only post-vaccination. From 21 to 38, the median of SARS-CoV-2-reactive clonotypes rose without reaching significance.

A note on this clonotype: As yet, its antigen is unknown.

The germline V gene encodes CDR1 MNHNS and CDR2 SASEGT. This CDR3 comprises 15 residues. After removal of 7 bases from V and 4 bases from J, the junction contained 8 bases not matched to a gene. Treatment of the sample: roughly 10-day PBMC culture with coronavirus spike peptide pools or control peptides (ViraFEST assay). PBMC cultures, at approximately 2 million cells per well, received about 10 IU/ml IL-2 and around 11 ug/ml peptide pools. Researchers used the Oncomine TCR Beta short-read assay to sequence DNA from cultured CD4+ T cells. Extraction of genomic DNA was performed on cultured CD4+ T cells. TCRdb fed the PCR reads into MiXCR, producing one record per CDR3 protein. The sample has about 20,000 distinct CDR3 sequences; less than 60% are singletons.

The V gene is TRBV6-1, the J gene TRBJ2-3; 10 positions match TRBD1. The sequenced sample was CD4+ T cells from blood, cultured in vitro, obtained after SARS-CoV-2 vaccination. The sequence derives from a human donor who had recovered from COVID-19. CDR3 in DNA: TGTGCCAGCAACAACCGGGACAGGGGTGCAGATACGCAGTATTTT. It encodes CASNNRDRGADTQYF.